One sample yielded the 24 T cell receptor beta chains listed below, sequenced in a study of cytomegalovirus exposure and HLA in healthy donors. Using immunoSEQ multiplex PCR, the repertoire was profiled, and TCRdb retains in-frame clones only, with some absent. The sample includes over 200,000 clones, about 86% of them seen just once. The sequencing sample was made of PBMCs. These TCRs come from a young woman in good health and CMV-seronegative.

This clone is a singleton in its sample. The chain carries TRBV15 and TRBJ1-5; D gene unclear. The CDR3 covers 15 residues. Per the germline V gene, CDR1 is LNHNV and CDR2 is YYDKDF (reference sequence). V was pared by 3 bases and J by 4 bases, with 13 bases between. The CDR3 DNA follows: TGTGCCACCAGCAGTAGACGGGGTGGAAATCAGCCCCAGCATTTT. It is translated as CATSSRRGGNQPQHF.

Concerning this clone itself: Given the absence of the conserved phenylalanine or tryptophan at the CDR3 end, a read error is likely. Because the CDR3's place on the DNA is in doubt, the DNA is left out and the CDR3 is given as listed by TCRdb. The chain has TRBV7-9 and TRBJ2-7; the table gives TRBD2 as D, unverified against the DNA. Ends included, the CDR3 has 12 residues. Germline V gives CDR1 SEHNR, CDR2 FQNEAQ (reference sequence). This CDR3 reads CASSLRPGGRLL.

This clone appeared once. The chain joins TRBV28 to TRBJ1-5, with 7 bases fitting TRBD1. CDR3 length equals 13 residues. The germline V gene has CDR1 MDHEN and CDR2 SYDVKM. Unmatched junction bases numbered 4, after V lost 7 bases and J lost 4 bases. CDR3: CASTTGVNQPQHF. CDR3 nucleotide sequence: TGTGCCAGCACCACAGGGGTTAATCAGCCCCAGCATTTT.

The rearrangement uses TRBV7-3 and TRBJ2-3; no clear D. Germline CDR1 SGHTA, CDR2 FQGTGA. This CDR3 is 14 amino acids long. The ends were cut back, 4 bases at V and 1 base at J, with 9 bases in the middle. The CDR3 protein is CASSSPPRTDTQYF. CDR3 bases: TGTGCCAGCAGCTCCCCCCCTCGCACAGATACGCAGTATTTT.

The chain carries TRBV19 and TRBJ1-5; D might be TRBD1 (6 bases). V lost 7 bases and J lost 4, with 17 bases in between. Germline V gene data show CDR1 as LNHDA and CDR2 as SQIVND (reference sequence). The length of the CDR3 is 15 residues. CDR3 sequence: CASKIPGQTNQPQHF. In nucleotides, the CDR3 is TGTGCCAGTAAAATCCCCGGACAGACGAATCAGCCCCAGCATTTT.

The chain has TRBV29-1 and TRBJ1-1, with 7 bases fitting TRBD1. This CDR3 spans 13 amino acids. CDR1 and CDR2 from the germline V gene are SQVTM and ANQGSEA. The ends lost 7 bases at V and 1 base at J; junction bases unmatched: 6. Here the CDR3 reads CSAEGQPNTEAFF. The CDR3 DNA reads TGCAGCGCCGAGGGACAGCCGAACACTGAAGCTTTCTTT.

The CDR3 here is CASSAPRGGGGLFYTQYF. The CDR3 coding sequence is TGTGCCAGCAGTGCCCCCAGGGGTGGCGGGGGCCTCTTCTATACGCAGTATTTT. V and J are TRBV2 and TRBJ2-3; a possible D gene is TRBD2 (7 bases). The CDR3 contains 18 residues. Germline lookup yields CDR1 SNHLY and CDR2 FYNNEI. The V end was cut by 4 bases, the J end by 7 bases, with 27 bases between.

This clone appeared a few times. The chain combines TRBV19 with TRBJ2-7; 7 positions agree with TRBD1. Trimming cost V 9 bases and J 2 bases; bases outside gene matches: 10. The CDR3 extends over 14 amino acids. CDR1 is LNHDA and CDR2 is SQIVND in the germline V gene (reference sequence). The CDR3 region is CASGTTGDAYEQYF. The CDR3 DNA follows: TGTGCCAGCGGAACCACAGGGGACGCCTACGAGCAGTACTTC.

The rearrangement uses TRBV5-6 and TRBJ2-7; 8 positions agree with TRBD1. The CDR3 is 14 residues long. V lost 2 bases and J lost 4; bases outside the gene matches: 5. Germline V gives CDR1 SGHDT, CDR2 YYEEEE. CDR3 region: CASSFRTGRYEQYF. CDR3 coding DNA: TGTGCCAGCAGCTTTAGGACAGGGAGGTACGAGCAGTACTTC.

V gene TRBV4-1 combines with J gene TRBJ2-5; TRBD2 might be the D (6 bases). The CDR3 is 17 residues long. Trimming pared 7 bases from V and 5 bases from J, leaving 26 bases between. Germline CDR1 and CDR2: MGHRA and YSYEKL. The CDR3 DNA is TGCGCCAGCACCTTGGGGACCGGGCGGGGATTTTCGGAGACCCAGTACTTC. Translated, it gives CASTLGTGRGFSETQYF.

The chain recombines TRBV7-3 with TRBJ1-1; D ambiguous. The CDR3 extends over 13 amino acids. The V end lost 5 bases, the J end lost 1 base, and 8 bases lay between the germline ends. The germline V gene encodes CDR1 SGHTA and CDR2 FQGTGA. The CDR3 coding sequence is TGTGCCAGCAGCCCTAATCAGAACACTGAAGCTTTCTTT. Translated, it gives CASSPNQNTEAFF.

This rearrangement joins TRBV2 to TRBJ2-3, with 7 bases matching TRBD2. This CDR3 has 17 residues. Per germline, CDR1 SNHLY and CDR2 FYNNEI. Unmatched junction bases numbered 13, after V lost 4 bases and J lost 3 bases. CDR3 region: CASSGALAAVVTDTQYF. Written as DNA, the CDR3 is TGTGCCAGCAGTGGGGCGCTAGCGGCTGTCGTAACAGATACGCAGTATTTT.

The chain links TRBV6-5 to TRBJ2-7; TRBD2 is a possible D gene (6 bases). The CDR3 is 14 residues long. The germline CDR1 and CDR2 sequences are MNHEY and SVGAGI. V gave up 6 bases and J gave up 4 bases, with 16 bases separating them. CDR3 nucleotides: TGTGCCAGCAGATCCGGGACTGGCCTTTACGAGCAGTACTTC. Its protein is CASRSGTGLYEQYF.

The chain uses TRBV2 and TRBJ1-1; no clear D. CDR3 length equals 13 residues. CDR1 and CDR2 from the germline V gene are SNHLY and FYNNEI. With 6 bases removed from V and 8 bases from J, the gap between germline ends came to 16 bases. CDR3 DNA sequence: TGTGCCAGCAGGGCAGCAGGCGCAGGCGAAGCTTTCTTT. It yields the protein CASRAAGAGEAFF.

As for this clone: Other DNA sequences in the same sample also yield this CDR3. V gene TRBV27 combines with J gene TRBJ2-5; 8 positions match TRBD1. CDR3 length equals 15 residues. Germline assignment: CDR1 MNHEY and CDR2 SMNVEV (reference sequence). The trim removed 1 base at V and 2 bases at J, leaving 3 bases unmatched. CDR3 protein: CASSLFGDRQETQYF. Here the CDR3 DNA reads TGTGCCAGCAGTTTATTCGGGGACAGGCAAGAGACCCAGTACTTC.

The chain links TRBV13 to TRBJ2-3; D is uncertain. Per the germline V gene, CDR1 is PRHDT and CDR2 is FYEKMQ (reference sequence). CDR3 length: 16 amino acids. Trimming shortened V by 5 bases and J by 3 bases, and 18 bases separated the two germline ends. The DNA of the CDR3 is TGTGCCAGCAGCCCCCGCCCCGAGCACTCTACAGATACGCAGTATTTT. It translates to CASSPRPEHSTDTQYF.

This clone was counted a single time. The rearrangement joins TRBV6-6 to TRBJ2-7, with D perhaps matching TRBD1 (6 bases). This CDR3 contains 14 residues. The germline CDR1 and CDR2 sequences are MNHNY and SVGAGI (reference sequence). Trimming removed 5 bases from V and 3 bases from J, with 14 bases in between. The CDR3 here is CASSDDGQFYEQYF. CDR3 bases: TGTGCCAGCAGTGATGACGGACAGTTCTACGAGCAGTACTTC.

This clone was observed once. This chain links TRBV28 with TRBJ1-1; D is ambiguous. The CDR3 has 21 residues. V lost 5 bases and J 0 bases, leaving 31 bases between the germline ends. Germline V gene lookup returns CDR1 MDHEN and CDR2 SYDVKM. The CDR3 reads CASSLPYPPADTLLLNTEAFF. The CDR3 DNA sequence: TGTGCCAGCAGTCTCCCATATCCTCCGGCCGACACCTTACTTCTGAACACTGAAGCTTTCTTT.

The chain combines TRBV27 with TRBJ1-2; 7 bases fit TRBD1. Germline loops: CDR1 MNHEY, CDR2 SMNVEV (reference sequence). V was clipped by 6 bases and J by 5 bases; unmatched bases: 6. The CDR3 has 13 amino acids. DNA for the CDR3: TGTGCCAGCAGGAGGACAGGAACATATGGCTACACCTTC. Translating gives CASRRTGTYGYTF.

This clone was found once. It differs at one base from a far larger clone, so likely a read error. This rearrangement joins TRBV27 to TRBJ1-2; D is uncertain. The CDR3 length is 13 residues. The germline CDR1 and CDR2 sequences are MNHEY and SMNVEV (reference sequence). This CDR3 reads CANSLSRRDGYTF. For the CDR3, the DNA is TGTGCCAACAGTTTATCCAGGAGGGATGGCTACACCTTC.

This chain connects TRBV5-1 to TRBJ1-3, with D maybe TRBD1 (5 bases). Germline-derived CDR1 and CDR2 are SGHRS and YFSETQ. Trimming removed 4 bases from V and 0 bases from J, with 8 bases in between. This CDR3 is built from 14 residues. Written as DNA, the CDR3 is TGCGCCAGCAGCACGGACACCTCTGGAAACACCATATATTTT. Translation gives CASSTDTSGNTIYF.

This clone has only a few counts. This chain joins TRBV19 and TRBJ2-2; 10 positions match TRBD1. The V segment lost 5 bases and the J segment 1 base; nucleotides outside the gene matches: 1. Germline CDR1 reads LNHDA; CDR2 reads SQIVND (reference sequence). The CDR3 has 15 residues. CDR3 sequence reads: CASSWDRGNTGELFF. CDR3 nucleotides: TGTGCCAGTAGTTGGGACAGGGGGAACACCGGGGAGCTGTTTTTT.

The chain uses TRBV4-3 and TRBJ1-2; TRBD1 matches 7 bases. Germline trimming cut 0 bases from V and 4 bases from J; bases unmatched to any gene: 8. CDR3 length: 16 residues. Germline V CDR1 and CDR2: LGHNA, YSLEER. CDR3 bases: TGCGCCAGCAGCCAAGAACGGCACAGGGGCGCCTATGGCTACACCTTC. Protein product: CASSQERHRGAYGYTF.

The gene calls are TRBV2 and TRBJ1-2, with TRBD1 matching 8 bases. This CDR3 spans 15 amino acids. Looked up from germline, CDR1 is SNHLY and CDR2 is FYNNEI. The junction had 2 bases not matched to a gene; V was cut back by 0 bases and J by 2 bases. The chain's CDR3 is CASSEARTGNYGYTF. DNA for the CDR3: TGTGCCAGCAGTGAAGCCCGGACAGGGAACTATGGCTACACCTTC.